This T cell receptor (beta chain) came from a study of blood T cell repertoires in COVID-19 (dated by TCRdb to between 2020 and 2021). Describing the broader study: The collaborator samples originated in the United States, Italy and Spain and spanned the acute and convalescent phases of COVID-19. Samples came from the ongoing ImmuneRACE study (first 160 participants) plus 1,254 subjects from 6 global collaborators. The dataset comprised deeply sampled blood TCRbeta repertoires from subjects exposed to, actively infected with, or recovered from COVID-19. The material from the prospective study consisted of cDNA or gDNA derived from T cells, B-cell-depleted T cells, or PBMCs. The repertoires were released in a freely available public database meant as a resource for research on the immune response to SARS-CoV-2. Sample metadata almost always included a de-identified subject ID, COVID-19 status, age in years and sex. HLA class I and class II types, where available, came from metadata supplied by the sample provider rather than from assay-based typing. Beyond this particular receptor, the publication reports: The amount of clinical and demographic metadata varied by source and participant and was provided uncurated.

Taken from cysteine to phenylalanine, the CDR3 has 16 residues. CDR3 DNA only is kept here, 48 bases in frame from base 1. V lost 1 base and J lost 0 bases; the stretch between them is 11 bases long. From a lookup of the germline V gene, CDR1 and CDR2 are SGHVS and FNYEAQ. About this clone itself: The target of this receptor is not known. Base qualities are not recorded, but no much larger clone differs from it by a single base.

One collaborating source in Seattle enrolled patients while the patients were actively infected and followed the patients over time throughout the course of disease. Each collaborating institution followed its own protocols to collect whole blood in K2EDTA tubes. For TCRbeta analysis, collaborator samples were shipped as frozen whole blood, as isolated PBMCs, or as DNA extracted from either sample type. The immunoSEQ Assay, a bias-controlled multiplex PCR, was used to amplify TCRbeta CDR3 regions from genomic DNA. The published analysis was carried out like this. The number of nucleated cells in each sample was estimated by amplification of reference gene primers within the assay. To quantify the absolute abundance of each unique TCRbeta CDR3 rearrangement, sequence reads were collapsed and filtered. For each sample, productive Simpson clonality was calculated as the square root of Simpson's diversity index over productive rearrangements. TCRdb provides this immuneACCESS table in a form limited to in-frame rearrangements. Some clones are lacking; in checked studies, under half of them reflect an unresolved V gene, and why the rest are absent is not known. That table is the source of V, J and clone size, and D and trimming were worked out from the DNA. In this sample the table shows around 230,000 clones, 70% to 90% of which occur a single time. The ten most abundant clones make up 4.5% to 6% of the sample.

Specimen: peripheral blood. The sequence derives from a man over 45 with COVID-19, enrolled during active disease. The receptor chain draws on TRBV7-6 and TRBJ2-3, and TRBD1 may be the D gene, going by 6 matching bases. The CDR3 has the sequence CASSLGQDRSTDTQYF. The DNA sequence follows: TGTGCCAGCAGCTTAGGACAGGATAGGAGCACAGATACGCAGTATTTT. With the rest looked up from the reference TRBV7-6 and TRBJ2-3 genes rather than sequenced, the full variable domain is GAGVSQSPRYKVTKRGQDVALRCDPISGHVSLYWYRQALGQGPEFLTYFNYEAQQDKSGLPNDRFSAERPEGSISTLTIQRTEQRDSAMYRCASSLGQDRSTDTQYFGPGTRLTVL.